This T cell receptor (beta chain) was recorded in a study of post-analysis software for immune sequencing data. Study as a whole: Patients with relapsing-remitting, secondary progressive and progressive-relapsing multiple sclerosis courses were all represented.

Unique molecular identifiers had been added to the TCR beta cDNA libraries. TCRdb processed the PCR reads anew with MiXCR; each CDR3 protein has one entry. The sample gives fewer than 600,000 distinct CDR3 sequences, 45% of which show up once; 9.5% to 13% is in the top ten. Sequencing was carried out using blood. The receptor was isolated from a girl aged 10 to 17 with multiple sclerosis.

The CDR3: CSARGDTTFSYEQYF. CDR3 nucleotide sequence: TGCAGTGCTAGGGGGGACACAACTTTCTCCTACGAGCAGTACTTC. The genes are TRBV20-1 and TRBJ2-7, with a weak D call TRBD1 (6 bases). The length of the CDR3 is 15 residues. CDR1 is DFQATT, CDR2 SNEGSKA, per germline (reference sequence). Trimming removed 3 bases at V and 0 bases at J, with 15 bases between.